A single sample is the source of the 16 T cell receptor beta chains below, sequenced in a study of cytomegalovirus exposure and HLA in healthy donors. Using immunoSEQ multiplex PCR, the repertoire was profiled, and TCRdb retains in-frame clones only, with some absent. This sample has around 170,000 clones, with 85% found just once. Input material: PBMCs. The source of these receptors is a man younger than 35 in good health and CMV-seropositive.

Here the CDR3 DNA reads TGTGCCAGCAGTGAGGGTGAGGTGATCGAGACCCAGTACTTC. Protein sequence: CASSEGEVIETQYF. The V gene is TRBV6-1, the J gene TRBJ2-5; no clear D gene. Trimming shortened V by 3 bases and J by 5 bases, and 13 bases separated the two germline ends. Germline V gene lookup returns CDR1 MNHNS and CDR2 SASEGT. The CDR3 has 14 amino acids.

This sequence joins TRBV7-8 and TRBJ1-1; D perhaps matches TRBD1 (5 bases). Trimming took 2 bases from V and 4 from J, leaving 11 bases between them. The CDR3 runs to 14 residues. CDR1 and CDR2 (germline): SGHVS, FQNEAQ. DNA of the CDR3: TGTGCCAGCAGCTTACAGGGTCTCGGCACTGAAGCTTTCTTT. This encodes CASSLQGLGTEAFF.

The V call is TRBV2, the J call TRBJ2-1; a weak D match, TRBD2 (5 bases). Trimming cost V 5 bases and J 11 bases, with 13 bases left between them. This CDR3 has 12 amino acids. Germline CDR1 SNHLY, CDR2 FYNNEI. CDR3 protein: CASSPDSTKQFF. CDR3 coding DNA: TGTGCCAGCAGTCCGGACTCTACTAAGCAGTTCTTC. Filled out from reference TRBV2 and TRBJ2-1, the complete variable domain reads EPEVTQTPSHQVTQMGQEVILRCVPISNHLYFYWYRQILGQKVEFLVSFYNNEISEKSEIFDDQFSVERPDGSNFTLKIRSTKLEDSAMYFCASSPDSTKQFFGPGTRLTVL.

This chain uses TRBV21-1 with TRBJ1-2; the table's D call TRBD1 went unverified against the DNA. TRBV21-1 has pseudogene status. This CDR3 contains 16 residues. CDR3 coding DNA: TGTGCCAGCAGCAAAGTCCCCCTAGACAGGTCCTATGGCTACACCTTC. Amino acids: CASSKVPLDRSYGYTF.

Here the CDR3 reads CASSFTGDISNQPQHF. CDR3 bases: TGTGCCAGCAGTTTTACAGGGGACATTAGCAATCAGCCCCAGCATTTT. The chain combines TRBV28 with TRBJ1-5; 7 nucleotides align to TRBD1. V lost 3 bases to trimming and J lost 0 bases; unmatched junction nucleotides: 5. CDR3 length: 16 amino acids. Germline loops: CDR1 MDHEN, CDR2 SYDVKM.

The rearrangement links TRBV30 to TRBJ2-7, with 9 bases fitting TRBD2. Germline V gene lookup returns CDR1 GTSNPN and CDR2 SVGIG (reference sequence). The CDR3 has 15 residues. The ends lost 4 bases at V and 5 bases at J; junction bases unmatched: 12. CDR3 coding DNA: TGTGCCTGGAAAGCAGTACGGACTAGCGTAAACGAGCAGTACTTC. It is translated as CAWKAVRTSVNEQYF.

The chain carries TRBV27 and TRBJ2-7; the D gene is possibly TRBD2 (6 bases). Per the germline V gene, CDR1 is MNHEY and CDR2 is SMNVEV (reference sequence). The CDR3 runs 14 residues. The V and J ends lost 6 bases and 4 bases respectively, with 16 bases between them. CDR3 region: CASSGGDAWYEQYF. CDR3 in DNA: TGTGCCAGCAGCGGGGGAGATGCTTGGTACGAGCAGTACTTC.

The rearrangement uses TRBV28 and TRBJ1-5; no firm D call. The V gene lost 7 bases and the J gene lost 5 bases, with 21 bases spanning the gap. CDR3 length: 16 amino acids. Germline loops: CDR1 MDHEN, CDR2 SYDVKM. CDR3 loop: CASKFLSGLSYQPQHF. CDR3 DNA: TGTGCCAGCAAATTCCTTAGCGGTCTTTCTTATCAGCCCCAGCATTTT.

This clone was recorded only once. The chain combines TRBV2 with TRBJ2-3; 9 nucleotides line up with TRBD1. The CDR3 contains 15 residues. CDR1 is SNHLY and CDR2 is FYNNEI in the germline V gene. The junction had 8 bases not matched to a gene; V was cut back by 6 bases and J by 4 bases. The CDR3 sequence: CASSQEGQGADTQYF. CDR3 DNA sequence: TGTGCCAGCAGCCAAGAGGGACAGGGAGCAGATACGCAGTATTTT.

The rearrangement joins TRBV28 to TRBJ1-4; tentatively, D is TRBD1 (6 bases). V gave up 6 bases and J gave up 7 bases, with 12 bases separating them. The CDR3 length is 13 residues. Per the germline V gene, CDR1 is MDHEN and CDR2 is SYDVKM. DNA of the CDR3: TGTGCCAGCAGACCAGGACAGAGTGAAAAACTGTTTTTT. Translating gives CASRPGQSEKLFF.

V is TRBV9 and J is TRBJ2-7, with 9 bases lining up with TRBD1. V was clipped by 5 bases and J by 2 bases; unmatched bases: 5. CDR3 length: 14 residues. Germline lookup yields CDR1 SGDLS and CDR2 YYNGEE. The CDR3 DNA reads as TGTGCCAGCAGTGTAACAGGGGGCACCTACGAGCAGTACTTC. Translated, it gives CASSVTGGTYEQYF.

As DNA, the CDR3 is TGTGCCAGTAGCAGGGGGCTGTACAATGAGCAGTTCTTC. Translating gives CASSRGLYNEQFF. The chain has TRBV19 and TRBJ2-1; 8 bases line up with TRBD1. Germline-derived CDR1 and CDR2 are LNHDA and SQIVND (reference sequence). V lost 6 bases to trimming and J lost 4 bases; unmatched junction nucleotides: 2. CDR3 length: 13 amino acids.

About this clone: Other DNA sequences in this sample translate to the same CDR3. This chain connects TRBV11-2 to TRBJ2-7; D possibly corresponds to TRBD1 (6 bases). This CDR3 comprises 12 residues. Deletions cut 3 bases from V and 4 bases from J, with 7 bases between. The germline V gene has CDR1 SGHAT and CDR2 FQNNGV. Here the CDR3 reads CASSLRGYEQYF. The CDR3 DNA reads TGTGCCAGCAGCTTGAGGGGGTACGAGCAGTACTTC.

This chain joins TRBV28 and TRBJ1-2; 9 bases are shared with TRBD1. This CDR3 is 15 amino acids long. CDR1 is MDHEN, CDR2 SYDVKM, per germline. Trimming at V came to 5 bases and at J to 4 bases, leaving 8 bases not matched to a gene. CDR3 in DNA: TGTGCCAGCAGTCCCAGCCGGACAGGGGCCTATGGCTACACCTTC. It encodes CASSPSRTGAYGYTF.

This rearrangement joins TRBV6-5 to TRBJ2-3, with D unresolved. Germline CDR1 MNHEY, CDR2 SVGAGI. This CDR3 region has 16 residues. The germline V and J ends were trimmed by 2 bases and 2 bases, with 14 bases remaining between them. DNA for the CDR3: TGTGCCAGCAGTTACAGGCAGGCGTCCATCACAGATACGCAGTATTTT. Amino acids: CASSYRQASITDTQYF.

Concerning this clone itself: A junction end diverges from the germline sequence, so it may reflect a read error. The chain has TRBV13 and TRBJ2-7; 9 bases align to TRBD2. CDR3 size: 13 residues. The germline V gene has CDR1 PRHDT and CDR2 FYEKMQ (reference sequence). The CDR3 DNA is TGTGCCAGCAGCTTAGGTTCTAGCGGGAAGATGGACTTC. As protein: CASSLGSSGKMDF.